This paragraph covers one T cell receptor beta chain sequence. Antigen specificity is unknown. The CDR3 runs to 17 residues. Treatment reported: 15 to 20 received Ad26.COV2.S at low or high dose, single or two shots; about 5 received placebo; per-sample allocation not given. Following the first vaccine or placebo injection, samples were taken on day 63. These data originate in a study of Ad26.COV2.S vaccination and SARS-CoV-2 variants. Background on the study: The donor belonged to the COV1001 Ad26.COV2.S trial arm.

Study-wide findings and caveats: Responses of spike-specific T cells (both CD8+ and CD4+) reportedly showed substantial breadth after vaccination.

Measured with immunoSEQ multiplex PCR; TCRdb has only the in-frame clones, and not every one. The profile shows roughly 350,000 clones, around 89% of them singletons. The sample was peripheral blood, taken in a trial of Ad26.COV2.S vaccine versus placebo. The chain couples TRBV21-1 to TRBJ2-5. TRBV21-1 is listed as a pseudogene. The clonotype was recovered from a person between 18 and 65 years old who received the Ad26.COV2.S COVID-19 vaccine or a placebo. CDR3 sequence reads: CASSKVETEVCLETQYF. CDR3 nucleotide sequence: TGTGCCAGCAGCAAAGTCGAAACAGAGGTTTGCTTGGAGACCCAGTACTTC.